A single count supports the clone carrying this T cell receptor (beta chain). Study processing details: Estimation of nucleated cell counts relied on the amplification of reference gene primers. Profiling relied on immunoSEQ multiplex PCR, and the TCRdb table lists in-frame clones only, not all of them. V, J and clone size were drawn from that table, and D and trimming were deduced from the DNA. Among 26,000 or so clones, 60% to 70% were seen once, and the ten largest hold approximately 6.8%. This sample stems from a study of blood T cell repertoires in COVID-19. In the study overall: There were acute and convalescent COVID-19 samples, and they came from the United States, Italy and Spain. PBMCs, B-cell-depleted T cells, or T cells provided the cDNA or gDNA that made up the material.

This TCR was sampled from a man aged 55-75 years with active or convalescent COVID-19. The sequenced sample was peripheral blood.

The CDR3 nucleotides read TGCGCCAGCAGCTTGCATCGTTCACAGGGCTGGGATACGCAGTATTTT. Its translation is CASSLHRSQGWDTQYF. The chain uses TRBV5-1 and TRBJ2-3; possible D gene TRBD1, 6 bases. The CDR3 spans 16 residues. The germline gives CDR1 SGHRS, CDR2 YFSETQ. The germline V and J ends were trimmed by 1 base and 6 bases, with 18 bases remaining between them.